These T cell receptor beta chains were read from a single sample in a study of graft-versus-host responses after intestinal transplantation. The table came from immunoSEQ multiplex PCR; TCRdb's copy has only in-frame clones and leaves some out. The sample has over 45,000 clones; more than 80% are singletons. No antigen has been identified for these receptors. The starting material was unstimulated CD4+ T cells sorted from spleen or lymph node cells, obtained before transplant. These receptor sequences come from a human donor who was the organ donor for an intestinal transplant. The CDR3 runs from the conserved cysteine through the conserved F or W. Each record gives: D gene, V gene, clone size, J gene, CDR3 DNA, CDR3 protein. D genes are given only for firm matches. Some rows mark clone size as missing; the rest say once, few, many or name a class of expanded clone.

d_call: .; v_call: TRBV2; clone_size: .; j_call: TRBJ2-3; cdr3_nt: TGTGCCAGCAGCCCCGGGAGAGGTGGAGATACGCAGTATTTT; cdr3_aa: CASSPGRGGDTQYF
d_call: .; v_call: TRBV29-1; clone_size: .; j_call: TRBJ2-7; cdr3_nt: TGCAGCGTTGGTGCCCACTTGAATCACGAGCAGTACTTC; cdr3_aa: CSVGAHLNHEQYF
d_call: .; v_call: TRBV27; clone_size: .; j_call: TRBJ2-3; cdr3_nt: TGTGCCAGCAGTTTTCTTTCCGGGGGTGACTATACGCAGTATTTT; cdr3_aa: CASSFLSGGDYTQYF
d_call: .; v_call: TRBV18; clone_size: .; j_call: TRBJ2-5; cdr3_nt: TGTGCCAGCCAGGACAGTGTCCAAGAGACCCAGTACTTC; cdr3_aa: CASQDSVQETQYF
d_call: .; v_call: TRBV6-6; clone_size: .; j_call: TRBJ1-1; cdr3_nt: TGTGCCAGCGGAAAGATGGAGCAGTTAACTGAAGCTTTCTTT; cdr3_aa: CASGKMEQLTEAFF
d_call: TRBD1; v_call: TRBV5-5; clone_size: .; j_call: TRBJ1-1; cdr3_nt: TGTGCCAGCAGCTTGGAGTCCGCAGGGGGAGGAGCTTTCTTT; cdr3_aa: CASSLESAGGGAFF
d_call: TRBD2; v_call: TRBV4-2; clone_size: .; j_call: TRBJ2-5; cdr3_nt: TGTGCCAGCAGCCAAATGGGGACTAGCGGGAGGCGATCCCAAGAGACCCAGTACTTC; cdr3_aa: CASSQMGTSGRRSQETQYF
d_call: TRBD2; v_call: TRBV2; clone_size: .; j_call: TRBJ2-7; cdr3_nt: TGTGCCAGCAGTGGGGACTACTCCTACGAGCAGTACTTC; cdr3_aa: CASSGDYSYEQYF
d_call: .; v_call: TRBV2; clone_size: .; j_call: TRBJ2-1; cdr3_nt: TGTGCCAGCAGTGAGGATAACAGGCTCTATGAGCAGTTCTTC; cdr3_aa: CASSEDNRLYEQFF
d_call: .; v_call: TRBV5-1; clone_size: .; j_call: TRBJ2-5; cdr3_nt: TGCGCCAGCAGCCCCACTGGAGCCCAAGAGACCCAGTACTTC; cdr3_aa: CASSPTGAQETQYF
d_call: .; v_call: TRBV5-6; clone_size: .; j_call: TRBJ2-2; cdr3_nt: TGTGCCAGCAGCCGTCAGGGGATAGTGAAGACCGGGGAGCTGTTTTTT; cdr3_aa: CASSRQGIVKTGELFF
d_call: TRBD2; v_call: TRBV2; clone_size: .; j_call: TRBJ2-3; cdr3_nt: TGTGCCAGCAGTCGTATGGCGGGAGATCGGTATACGCAGTATTTT; cdr3_aa: CASSRMAGDRYTQYF
d_call: TRBD2; v_call: TRBV5-4; clone_size: once; j_call: TRBJ2-2; cdr3_nt: TGTGCCAGCAGCCGGGGACTAGCGGGAGAGACCGGGGAGCTGTTTTTT; cdr3_aa: CASSRGLAGETGELFF
d_call: .; v_call: TRBV7-9; clone_size: .; j_call: TRBJ1-2; cdr3_nt: TGTGCCAGCAGCGTCACCGGGTCCAGCTCCTATGGCTACACCTTC; cdr3_aa: CASSVTGSSSYGYTF
d_call: .; v_call: TRBV28; clone_size: .; j_call: TRBJ1-3; cdr3_nt: TGTGCCAGCCAGAATTGGAAGACAGGTTCTGGAAACACTATATATTTT; cdr3_aa: CASQNWKTGSGNTIYF
d_call: TRBD2; v_call: TRBV7-2; clone_size: .; j_call: TRBJ2-5; cdr3_nt: TGTGCCAGCAGCTTAGGCGGGGGACAAGAGACCCAGTACTTC; cdr3_aa: CASSLGGGQETQYF
d_call: .; v_call: TRBV20-1; clone_size: .; j_call: TRBJ2-7; cdr3_nt: TGCAGTGCCTTGACAGAGTACGAGCAGTACTTC; cdr3_aa: CSALTEYEQYF
d_call: .; v_call: TRBV7-2; clone_size: .; j_call: TRBJ1-4; cdr3_nt: TGTGCCAGCAGCCCCCGTGGGGGGGGGAGTCCAACTAATGAAAAACTGTTTTTT; cdr3_aa: CASSPRGGGSPTNEKLFF
d_call: TRBD2; v_call: TRBV5-1; clone_size: .; j_call: TRBJ2-1; cdr3_nt: TGCGCCAGCAAGGTGGAGGGGACTAGCTCCAATGAGCAGTTCTTC; cdr3_aa: CASKVEGTSSNEQFF
d_call: TRBD1; v_call: TRBV28; clone_size: .; j_call: TRBJ2-2; cdr3_nt: TGTGCCAGCAGTGGGACAGGCGGGGAGCTGTTTTTT; cdr3_aa: CASSGTGGELFF
d_call: .; v_call: TRBV30; clone_size: .; j_call: TRBJ2-1; cdr3_nt: TGTGCCTGGAGTGCGAGACTCCAAGACAATGAGCAGTTCTTC; cdr3_aa: CAWSARLQDNEQFF
d_call: TRBD1; v_call: TRBV5-1; clone_size: .; j_call: TRBJ1-1; cdr3_nt: TGCGCCAGCAGCCGACAGGGGGGGGACACTGAAGCTTTCTTT; cdr3_aa: CASSRQGGDTEAFF
d_call: TRBD2; v_call: TRBV18; clone_size: .; j_call: TRBJ2-5; cdr3_nt: TGTGCCAGCTCACCTAGCGGGAGGGCCTACCAAGAGACCCAGTACTTC; cdr3_aa: CASSPSGRAYQETQYF
d_call: TRBD1; v_call: TRBV4-1; clone_size: .; j_call: TRBJ1-2; cdr3_nt: TGCGCCAGCAGCCACCCCACAGGGGCTAACTATGGCTACACCTTC; cdr3_aa: CASSHPTGANYGYTF
d_call: TRBD2; v_call: TRBV28; clone_size: .; j_call: TRBJ2-7; cdr3_nt: TGTGCCAGCAGTTTTACCCTAGGACTAGCGGGCGGTTACTTC; cdr3_aa: CASSFTLGLAGGYF
d_call: .; v_call: TRBV4-3; clone_size: once; j_call: TRBJ1-3; cdr3_nt: TGCGCCAGCAGCCAAGATGAGCGTAGGGGAAACACCATATATTTT; cdr3_aa: CASSQDERRGNTIYF
d_call: TRBD2; v_call: TRBV5-1; clone_size: .; j_call: TRBJ2-2; cdr3_nt: TGCGCCAGCAGCTTGAACTCACTAGCGGGAGGCGCCGGGGAGCTGTTTTTT; cdr3_aa: CASSLNSLAGGAGELFF
d_call: TRBD2; v_call: TRBV30; clone_size: .; j_call: TRBJ2-1; cdr3_nt: TGTGCCTGGAGTCTCCTAGCGGGAGGCCATGAGCAGTTCTTC; cdr3_aa: CAWSLLAGGHEQFF
d_call: .; v_call: TRBV6-5; clone_size: .; j_call: TRBJ2-2; cdr3_nt: TGTGCCAGCAGTTACGCGGCCTTGAACACCGGGGAGCTGTTTTTT; cdr3_aa: CASSYAALNTGELFF
d_call: .; v_call: TRBV7-8; clone_size: .; j_call: TRBJ2-7; cdr3_nt: TGTGCCAGCAGCTCCACCCGGGCGGGGGCGCAAAAGGTCCAGTACGAGCAGTACTTC; cdr3_aa: CASSSTRAGAQKVQYEQYF
d_call: TRBD1; v_call: TRBV19; clone_size: .; j_call: TRBJ2-1; cdr3_nt: TGTGCCAGTAGTATGAGGGGACAGGGGGCACGATACAATGAGCAGTTCTTC; cdr3_aa: CASSMRGQGARYNEQFF
d_call: .; v_call: TRBV5-6; clone_size: .; j_call: TRBJ2-2; cdr3_nt: TGTGCCAGCAGCCCACAAGGCAGGGGGAACACCGGGGAGCTGTTTTTT; cdr3_aa: CASSPQGRGNTGELFF
d_call: .; v_call: TRBV6-1; clone_size: .; j_call: TRBJ1-1; cdr3_nt: TGTGCCAGCAGTGAAAGGCCCTCGGGAACTGCCTTTCTGGGGAGGGCTGAAGCTTTCTTT; cdr3_aa: CASSERPSGTAFLGRAEAFF
d_call: TRBD1; v_call: TRBV28; clone_size: .; j_call: TRBJ1-1; cdr3_nt: TGTGTTACAGGGGCGGTCACTGAAGCTTTCTTT; cdr3_aa: CVTGAVTEAFF
d_call: .; v_call: TRBV27; clone_size: .; j_call: TRBJ2-7; cdr3_nt: TGTGCCAGCAGTTTAGTAGGTAAGGGGCTCGACGAGCAGTACTTC; cdr3_aa: CASSLVGKGLDEQYF
d_call: .; v_call: TRBV6-5; clone_size: once; j_call: TRBJ1-1; cdr3_nt: TGTGCCAGCAGTTACCGGGGGGGGGCGGCTTTCTTT; cdr3_aa: CASSYRGGAAFF
d_call: .; v_call: TRBV7-9; clone_size: .; j_call: TRBJ2-3; cdr3_nt: TGTGCCAGCAGCTTAGCCCTTGACTCAGATACGCAGTATTTT; cdr3_aa: CASSLALDSDTQYF
d_call: TRBD1; v_call: TRBV30; clone_size: .; j_call: TRBJ1-5; cdr3_nt: TGTGCCTGGAGCGAACAGGGGGGGGATCAGCCCCAGCATTTT; cdr3_aa: CAWSEQGGDQPQHF
d_call: TRBD1; v_call: TRBV18; clone_size: .; j_call: TRBJ1-1; cdr3_nt: TGTGCCAGCTCACCAAAGGACAGGGGGGCTGAAGCTTTCTTT; cdr3_aa: CASSPKDRGAEAFF
d_call: .; v_call: TRBV28; clone_size: few; j_call: TRBJ1-3; cdr3_nt: TGTGCCAGCACCCCCTCGGCCGGGGGAGGCGGAAACACCATATATTTT; cdr3_aa: CASTPSAGGGGNTIYF
d_call: TRBD1; v_call: TRBV10-1; clone_size: .; j_call: TRBJ2-6; cdr3_nt: TGCGCCAGCAGTGAGCCCAGACAGGGGGCTAGGGGGGCCAACGTCCTGACTTTC; cdr3_aa: CASSEPRQGARGANVLTF
d_call: .; v_call: TRBV19; clone_size: .; j_call: TRBJ1-1; cdr3_nt: TGTGCCAGTAGTATAGACGCAGGGGACACTGAAGCTTTCTTT; cdr3_aa: CASSIDAGDTEAFF
d_call: TRBD2; v_call: TRBV5-4; clone_size: .; j_call: TRBJ2-7; cdr3_nt: TGTGCCAGCAGCCGCGGGACTAGCGGGACCCCCTACGAGCAGTACTTC; cdr3_aa: CASSRGTSGTPYEQYF
d_call: .; v_call: TRBV28; clone_size: .; j_call: TRBJ2-5; cdr3_nt: TGTGCCAGCAGTAATACAGGGTCCCCAACACAAGAGACCCAGTACTTC; cdr3_aa: CASSNTGSPTQETQYF
d_call: TRBD2; v_call: TRBV4-2; clone_size: once; j_call: TRBJ2-1; cdr3_nt: TGTGCCAGCGAAAGGGCTAGCGGGACCCTAGGAAATGAGCAGTTCTTC; cdr3_aa: CASERASGTLGNEQFF
d_call: TRBD2; v_call: TRBV15; clone_size: .; j_call: TRBJ2-7; cdr3_nt: TGTGCCACCAGCAGAGAAAGAATCCAGCGGGGCGAGCAGTACTTC; cdr3_aa: CATSRERIQRGEQYF
d_call: .; v_call: TRBV4-2; clone_size: .; j_call: TRBJ2-3; cdr3_nt: TGTGCCAGCAGCAAAGGGGGGGCAGATACGCAGTATTTT; cdr3_aa: CASSKGGADTQYF
d_call: .; v_call: TRBV4-3; clone_size: .; j_call: TRBJ2-3; cdr3_nt: TGCGCCAGCAGCCAAGATCTGCGGGACACAGATACGCAGTATTTT; cdr3_aa: CASSQDLRDTDTQYF
d_call: TRBD2; v_call: TRBV19; clone_size: .; j_call: TRBJ2-1; cdr3_nt: TGTGCCAGCACAGGACTAGCGGGAGCGGGCTACAATGAGCAGTTCTTC; cdr3_aa: CASTGLAGAGYNEQFF